This T cell receptor beta chain was sequenced during a study of shared clonotypes between healthy human individuals. Concerning this clone itself: Its cognate antigen is unknown.

Terminally differentiated effector memory CD45RA+ cells were left out of the naive CD8 fraction, which was CD45RO-negative and positively selected for CCR7. Each sample came from a Caucasian adult donor living in Nashville, Tennessee. Study-wide points: Richness estimates generally favored naive over memory subsets. Represented genetic and exposure-history diversity was restricted by having few donors.

Sequenced by immunoSEQ multiplex PCR; TCRdb stores in-frame clones only, minus some. The top ten clones hold 1% to 1.5% of a sample with about 1,900,000 clones, roughly 95% of them seen once. With 7 bases removed from V and 2 bases from J, the gap between germline ends came to 13 bases. The germline V gene encodes CDR1 SGHRS and CDR2 YFSETQ. The CDR3 sequence is 13 residues long. This receptor was identified in a man younger than 35 in good health. The chain joins TRBV5-1 to TRBJ2-7, with D possibly TRBD1 on 6 matching bases. Sequenced material: naive CD8+ T cells sorted from blood. The CDR3 DNA is TGCGCCAGCTCAATCCCAGGGGCCTACGAGCAGTACTTC. It specifies CASSIPGAYEQYF.